The source of this TCR beta chain is a study of chemoradiotherapy in HPV16-positive cancers. Study-wide results and limits: Non-HPV-specific T cells did not expand in tumors during treatment, whereas candidate HPV-specific clones and E7-related motifs did.

Only in-frame clones appear in the TCRdb table, and some are missing; sequencing was by immunoSEQ multiplex PCR. The table records approximately 17,000 clones, 60% to 80% of them present only once. A note on this clone: The antigen remains undetermined.

Here the sequenced sample was tumor tissue, taken from a patient who underwent chemoradiotherapy. The receptor was derived from a human donor with HPV-associated anogenital cancer.

The CDR3 DNA follows: TGTGCCAGCAGCCCGGACGTCTATGGCTACACCTTC. Translating it yields CASSPDVYGYTF. The V call is TRBV7-9, the J call TRBJ1-2; D is unclear. Between the trimmed V and J ends, which lost 5 bases and 4 bases, there was a span of 8 bases. The V gene's germline CDR1 is SEHNR and CDR2 FQNEAQ (reference sequence). The CDR3 length is 12 residues.